What follows are 11 T cell receptor beta chains derived from one specimen sequenced in a study of T cells in Graves' hyperthyroidism and ophthalmopathy. From RNA transcripts, TCR beta CDR3 regions were amplified. The HTBI primer set drove a first-round RT-PCR of the TCR CDR3. In TCRdb, the multiplex PCR reads were re-called with MiXCR into one record per CDR3 protein. The table lists roughly 580,000 distinct CDR3 sequences, just over 45% of them singletons. Material: peripheral blood or thyroid tissue (not recorded which). The receptors here all came from a woman aged 18-35 years with Graves' hyperthyroidism.

This clonotype was detected ten times or more. DNA for the CDR3: TGTGCCACCAGCAGGAGGGCCGGTTCGGAGACCCAGTACTTC. It yields the protein CATSRRAGSETQYF. The chain uses TRBV15 and TRBJ2-5; D may be TRBD2 (5 bases). Trimming shortened V by 3 bases and J by 5 bases, and 13 bases separated the two germline ends. CDR3 length: 14 residues. Germline-derived CDR1 and CDR2 are LNHNV and YYDKDF (reference sequence).

V gene TRBV19 combines with J gene TRBJ1-1, with 7 bases identical to TRBD1. This CDR3 contains 13 residues. The germline V gene has CDR1 LNHDA and CDR2 SQIVND (reference sequence). CDR3 sequence: CALGGRVNTEAFF. In DNA, the CDR3 is TGTGCTCTAGGGGGCAGGGTGAACACTGAAGCTTTCTTT.

About this clonotype itself: The junction differs from germline at one of its ends, possibly a read error. As DNA, the CDR3 is TGCGCCAGCAGCCAAGGAGTTGGGACTAGTTCGTACGAGCAGTACTTC. This encodes CASSQGVGTSSYEQYF. The gene calls are TRBV7-8 and TRBJ2-7, with 8 bases aligning to TRBD2. CDR1 is SGHVS and CDR2 is FQNEAQ in the germline V gene. The CDR3 extends over 16 amino acids.

The genes are TRBV29-1 and TRBJ1-2; D not certain. Trimming took 7 bases from V and 2 from J, leaving 11 bases between them. The CDR3 totals 12 residues. Germline loops: CDR1 SQVTM, CDR2 ANQGSEA. The CDR3 loop reads CSASGVNYGYTF. The CDR3 DNA reads TGCAGCGCCAGCGGAGTCAACTATGGCTACACCTTC.

Comments on this clonotype: This sequence may be a read error, since a much larger clone differs from it by one base. This rearrangement joins TRBV29-1 to TRBJ1-2; 7 positions match TRBD1. Germline V gene sequence: CDR1 SQVTM, CDR2 ANQGSEA. The CDR3 is made up of 14 amino acids. With V trimmed by 5 bases and J by 1 base, 7 bases remained unmatched. CDR3 DNA sequence: TGCAGCGTTATACGGGACAGAAATAACTATGGCTACACCTTC. This encodes CSVIRDRNNYGYTF. Variable domain in full (rest from reference TRBV29-1 and TRBJ1-2): SAVISQKPSRDICQRGTSLTIQCQVDSQVTMMFWYRQQPGQSLTLIATANQGSEATYESGFVIDKFPISRPNLTFSTLTVSNMSPEDSSIYLCSVIRDRNNYGYTFGSGTRLTVV.

Turning to this clonotype: It is unclear where the CDR3 begins or ends on the DNA, so no DNA is shown, and the CDR3 is as TCRdb lists it. The chain has TRBV29-1 and TRBJ1-2; TRBD1 was called by the table and not checked on the DNA. Both ends counted, the CDR3 spans 12 residues. In germline, CDR1 is SQVTM, CDR2 ANQGSEA. This CDR3 is CSDSDRVYGCTF.

The sample holds one count of this clonotype. This chain uses TRBV25-1 with TRBJ2-5; D gene uncertain. The CDR3 has 14 residues. Germline CDR1 is MGHDK and CDR2 is SYGVNS. V lost 6 bases and J 1 base, leaving 12 bases between the germline ends. In DNA, the CDR3 is TGTGCCAGCAGCCAAGAGGACCTCCAAGAGACCCAGTACTTC. Amino acids: CASSQEDLQETQYF.

A remark on this clonotype: An end of the junction does not agree with germline; a read error may underlie this. The chain has TRBV29-1 and TRBJ1-1, with 8 nucleotides matching TRBD1. Per germline, CDR1 SQVTM and CDR2 ANQGSEA. The length of the CDR3 is 15 residues. The CDR3 is CASSTDRVVNTEAFF. DNA for the CDR3: TGTGCCAGTAGTACGGACAGGGTTGTGAACACTGAAGCTTTCTTT. The full variable domain, rest sourced from reference TRBV29-1 and TRBJ1-1, is SAVISQKPSRDICQRGTSLTIQCQVDSQVTMMFWYRQQPGQSLTLIATANQGSEATYESGFVIDKFPISRPNLTFSTLTVSNMSPEDSSIYLCASSTDRVVNTEAFFGQGTRLTVV.

As for this clonotype: The junction differs from germline at one of its ends, possibly a read error. The chain has TRBV5-1 and TRBJ2-7, with 13 positions matching TRBD2. The CDR3 has 15 residues. Germline V gene lookup returns CDR1 SGHRS and CDR2 YFSETQ. This CDR3 is CASTLAGLAGEEQYF. DNA for the CDR3: TGTGCCAGCACCCTAGCCGGACTAGCGGGAGAAGAGCAGTACTTC.

This chain links TRBV29-1 with TRBJ2-3; D remains ambiguous. Between the trimmed V and J ends, which lost 6 bases and 4 bases, there was a span of 14 bases. Germline CDR1 reads SQVTM; CDR2 reads ANQGSEA. The CDR3 is 13 amino acids. DNA of the CDR3: TGCAGCGTAACCGCCGGACCCTCAGATACGCAGTATTTT. This codes for CSVTAGPSDTQYF.

This clonotype appeared once. The genes are TRBV7-6 and TRBJ2-7, with D perhaps matching TRBD2 (6 bases). Per the germline V gene, CDR1 is SGHVS and CDR2 is FNYEAQ. V was cut by 8 bases and J by 4 bases, with 18 bases left in between. The CDR3 loop spans 14 amino acids. CDR3 bases: TGTGCCAGCTCACCACCGGGAGCGAGGTACGAGCAGTACTTC. This sequence encodes CASSPPGARYEQYF.